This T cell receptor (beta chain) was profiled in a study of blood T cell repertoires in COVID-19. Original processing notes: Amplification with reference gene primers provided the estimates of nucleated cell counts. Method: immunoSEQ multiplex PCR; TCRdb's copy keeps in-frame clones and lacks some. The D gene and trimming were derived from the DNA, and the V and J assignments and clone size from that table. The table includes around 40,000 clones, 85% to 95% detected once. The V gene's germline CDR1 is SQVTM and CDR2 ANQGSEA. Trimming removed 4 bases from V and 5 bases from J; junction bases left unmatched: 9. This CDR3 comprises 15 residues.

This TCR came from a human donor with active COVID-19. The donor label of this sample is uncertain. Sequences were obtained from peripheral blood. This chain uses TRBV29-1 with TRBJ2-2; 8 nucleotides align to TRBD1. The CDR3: CSVVQGATWTGELFF. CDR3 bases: TGCAGCGTTGTTCAGGGGGCGACATGGACCGGGGAGCTGTTTTTT.